This entry lists 5 T cell receptor beta chains sequenced from one sample in a study of cytomegalovirus exposure and HLA in healthy donors. Use of 60 Vbeta and 13 Jbeta primers characterized the PCR. Repertoires were generated with immunoSEQ multiplex PCR, while TCRdb's copy carries only in-frame clones and drops some. Altogether 100,000 to 150,000 clones are present, around 80% being singletons, with the ten largest covering less than 9.5%. Sequencing used PBMCs. All receptors derive from a woman in her fifties or sixties in good health and CMV-seropositive.

The chain joins TRBV6-1 to TRBJ2-3; D possibly corresponds to TRBD1 (5 bases). Germline-derived CDR1 and CDR2 are MNHNS and SASEGT. Trimming took 3 bases from V and 0 from J, leaving 16 bases between them. The CDR3 is made up of 17 amino acids. The CDR3 nucleotides are TGTGCCAGCAGTGACACTACAGGTACTTCTAGCACAGATACGCAGTATTTT. This codes for CASSDTTGTSSTDTQYF.

The V and J genes are TRBV9 and TRBJ1-2, with D possibly matching TRBD1 (5 bases). CDR3 length: 15 amino acids. The V gene's germline CDR1 is SGDLS and CDR2 YYNGEE. V lost 4 bases to trimming and J lost 1 base, with 14 bases between them. The CDR3 nucleotides are TGTGCCAGCAGCTCCAGGGCGGGAGGTAACTATGGCTACACCTTC. This translates into CASSSRAGGNYGYTF.

As regards this clone: This same CDR3 is encoded by further DNA sequences in the sample. The chain is built from TRBV7-9 and TRBJ1-2; D gene unclear. The V gene's germline CDR1 is SEHNR and CDR2 FQNEAQ (reference sequence). The CDR3 runs 12 residues. Trimming cost V 1 base and J 4 bases, with 4 bases left between them. CDR3: CASSLDSYGYTF. The CDR3 DNA reads TGTGCCAGCAGCTTAGACAGCTATGGCTACACCTTC.

This clone showed up just once. The rearrangement uses TRBV10-3 and TRBJ1-5; weak D call: TRBD1 (6 bases). Trimming left V 2 bases short and J 2 bases short, with 10 bases between. The CDR3 runs 15 residues. Looked up from germline, CDR1 is ENHRY and CDR2 is SYGVKD. The CDR3 DNA sequence: TGTGCCATCAGTGAGCAGGGGAACGGCAATCAGCCCCAGCATTTT. Translating gives CAISEQGNGNQPQHF.

The sample holds a few counts of this clone. The genes are TRBV11-3 and TRBJ2-7; 7 bases match TRBD2. J gave up 1 base and V 6 bases, and 6 bases lay outside the gene matches. The germline V gene encodes CDR1 SGHNT and CDR2 YENEEA. CDR3 length: 14 amino acids. The CDR3: CASRVDSGSYEQYF. The CDR3 coding sequence is TGTGCCAGCAGGGTGGATAGCGGGTCCTACGAGCAGTACTTC. The full variable domain, in which reference TRBV11-3 and TRBJ2-7 provide the parts outside the CDR3, is EAGVVQSPRYKIIEKKQPVAFWCNPISGHNTLYWYLQNLGQGPELLIRYENEEAVDDSQLPKDRFSAERLKGVDSTLKIQPAELGDSAVYLCASRVDSGSYEQYFGPGTRLTVT.